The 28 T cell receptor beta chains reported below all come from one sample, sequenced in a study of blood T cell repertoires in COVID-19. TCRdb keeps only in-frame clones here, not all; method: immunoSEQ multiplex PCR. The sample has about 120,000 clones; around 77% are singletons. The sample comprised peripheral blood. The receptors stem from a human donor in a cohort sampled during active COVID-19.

CDR3 protein: CASSEVGQITKNIQYF. In nucleotides, the CDR3 is TGCGCCAGCAGTGAGGTGGGACAGATCACCAAAAACATTCAGTACTTC. The chain couples TRBV10-2 to TRBJ2-4; 7 bases map to TRBD1. Germline V gene data show CDR1 as WSHSY and CDR2 as SAAADI. There are 16 residues in the CDR3. With V trimmed by 2 bases and J by 2 bases, 6 bases remained unmatched.

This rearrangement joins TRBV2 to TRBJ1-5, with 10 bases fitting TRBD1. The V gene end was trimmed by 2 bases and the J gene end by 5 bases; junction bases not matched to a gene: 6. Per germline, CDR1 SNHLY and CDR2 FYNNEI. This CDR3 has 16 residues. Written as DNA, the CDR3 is TGTGCCAGCAGTGAAATCGGGACAGGGGACTATCAGCCCCAGCATTTT. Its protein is CASSEIGTGDYQPQHF.

As DNA, the CDR3 is TGTGCCTGGAGCACAGGGCCTTCAACTAATGAAAAACTGTTTTTT. Translating it yields CAWSTGPSTNEKLFF. This chain joins TRBV30 and TRBJ1-4; a weak D match, TRBD1 (6 bases). This CDR3 has 15 residues. The germline V gene has CDR1 GTSNPN and CDR2 SVGIG (reference sequence). Trimming removed 3 bases at V and 0 bases at J, with 11 bases between.

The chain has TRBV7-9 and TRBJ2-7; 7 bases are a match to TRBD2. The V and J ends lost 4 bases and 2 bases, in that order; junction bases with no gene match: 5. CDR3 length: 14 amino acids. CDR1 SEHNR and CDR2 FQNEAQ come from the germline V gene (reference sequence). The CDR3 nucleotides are TGTGCCAGCAGCTCGGGACTAATCCCCTACGAGCAGTACTTC. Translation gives CASSSGLIPYEQYF.

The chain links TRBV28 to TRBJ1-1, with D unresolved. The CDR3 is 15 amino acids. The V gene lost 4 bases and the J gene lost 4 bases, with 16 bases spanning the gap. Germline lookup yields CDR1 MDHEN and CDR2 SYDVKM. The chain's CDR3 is CASSYVGGERTEAFF. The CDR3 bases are TGTGCCAGCAGTTACGTAGGCGGGGAACGCACTGAAGCTTTCTTT.

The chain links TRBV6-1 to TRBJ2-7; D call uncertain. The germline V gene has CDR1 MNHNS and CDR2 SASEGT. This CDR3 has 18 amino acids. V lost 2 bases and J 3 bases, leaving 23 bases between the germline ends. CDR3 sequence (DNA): TGTGCCAGCAGTGAATGGGCTATGGGCCGACACTTAAACTACGAGCAGTACTTC. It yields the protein CASSEWAMGRHLNYEQYF.

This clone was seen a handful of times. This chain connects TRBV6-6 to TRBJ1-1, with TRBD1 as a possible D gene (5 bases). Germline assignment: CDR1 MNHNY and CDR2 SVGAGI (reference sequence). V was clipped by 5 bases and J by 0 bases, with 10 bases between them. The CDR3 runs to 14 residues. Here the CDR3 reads CASSHDSLNTEAFF. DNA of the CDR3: TGTGCCAGCAGTCACGACAGCTTGAACACTGAAGCTTTCTTT.

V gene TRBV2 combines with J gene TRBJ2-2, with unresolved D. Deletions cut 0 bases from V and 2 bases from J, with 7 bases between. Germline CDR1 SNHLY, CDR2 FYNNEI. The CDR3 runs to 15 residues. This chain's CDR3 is CASSEATLNTGELFF. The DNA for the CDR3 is TGTGCCAGCAGTGAAGCGACTCTTAACACCGGGGAGCTGTTTTTT.

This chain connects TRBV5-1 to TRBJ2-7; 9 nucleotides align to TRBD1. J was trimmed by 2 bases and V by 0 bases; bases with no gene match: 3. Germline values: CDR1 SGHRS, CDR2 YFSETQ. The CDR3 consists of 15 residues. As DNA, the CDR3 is TGCGCCAGCAGCTTGGTAAGACAGGGGGCCTACGAGCAGTACTTC. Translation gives CASSLVRQGAYEQYF.

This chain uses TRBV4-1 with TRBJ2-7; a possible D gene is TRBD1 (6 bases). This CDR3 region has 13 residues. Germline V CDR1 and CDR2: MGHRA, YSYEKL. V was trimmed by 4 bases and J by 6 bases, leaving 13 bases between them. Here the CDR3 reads CASSPPDSSEQYF. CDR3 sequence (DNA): TGCGCCAGCAGCCCCCCGGACAGTTCCGAGCAGTACTTC.

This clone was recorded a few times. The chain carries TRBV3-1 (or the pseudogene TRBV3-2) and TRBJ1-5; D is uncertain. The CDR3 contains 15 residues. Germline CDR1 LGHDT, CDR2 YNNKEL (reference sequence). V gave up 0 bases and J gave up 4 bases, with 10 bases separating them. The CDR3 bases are TGTGCCAGCAGCCAAGATGGCACGGGAAATCAGCCCCAGCATTTT. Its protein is CASSQDGTGNQPQHF.

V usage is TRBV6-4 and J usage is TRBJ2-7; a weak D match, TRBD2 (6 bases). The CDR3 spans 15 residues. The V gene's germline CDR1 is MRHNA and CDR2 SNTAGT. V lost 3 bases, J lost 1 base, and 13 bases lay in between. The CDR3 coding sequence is TGTGCCAGCAGTGATCCAGGGAGGTATTCCTACGAGCAGTACTTC. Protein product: CASSDPGRYSYEQYF.

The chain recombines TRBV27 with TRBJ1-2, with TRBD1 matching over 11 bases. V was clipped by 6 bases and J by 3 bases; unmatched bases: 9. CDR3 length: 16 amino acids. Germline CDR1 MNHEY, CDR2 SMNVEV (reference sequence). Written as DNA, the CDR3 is TGTGCCAGCAGCCCAGGACAGGGGGCCTCATACTATGGCTACACCTTC. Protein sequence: CASSPGQGASYYGYTF.

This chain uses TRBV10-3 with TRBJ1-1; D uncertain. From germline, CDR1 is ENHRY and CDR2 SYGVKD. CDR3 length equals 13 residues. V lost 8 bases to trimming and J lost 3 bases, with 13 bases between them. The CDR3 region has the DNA TGTGCCATCGTTGGACCCGGGGACACTGAAGCTTTCTTT. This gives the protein CAIVGPGDTEAFF.

Here the CDR3 reads CASSFVAGEQYF. For the CDR3, the DNA is TGTGCCAGCAGTTTCGTAGCGGGTGAGCAGTACTTC. V and J are TRBV28 and TRBJ2-7; 7 bases map to TRBD2. The CDR3 consists of 12 residues. V dropped 3 bases and J dropped 7; count of bases not matched to a gene: 3. The V gene's germline CDR1 is MDHEN and CDR2 SYDVKM.

CDR3 nucleotide sequence: TGCAGCGTAGCCGGCTCTGGAAACACCATATATTTT. This codes for CSVAGSGNTIYF. The rearrangement joins TRBV29-1 to TRBJ1-3, with D uncertain. V was shortened by 6 bases and J by 0 bases, with 6 bases between the two germline ends. Germline V gene data show CDR1 as SQVTM and CDR2 as ANQGSEA. The CDR3 loop spans 12 amino acids.

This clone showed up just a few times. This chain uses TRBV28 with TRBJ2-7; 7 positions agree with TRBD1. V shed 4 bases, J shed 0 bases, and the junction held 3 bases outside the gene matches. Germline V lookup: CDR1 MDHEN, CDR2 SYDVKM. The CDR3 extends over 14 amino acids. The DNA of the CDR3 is TGTGCCAGCAGTTCACAGGGGATCTCCTACGAGCAGTACTTC. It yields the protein CASSSQGISYEQYF.

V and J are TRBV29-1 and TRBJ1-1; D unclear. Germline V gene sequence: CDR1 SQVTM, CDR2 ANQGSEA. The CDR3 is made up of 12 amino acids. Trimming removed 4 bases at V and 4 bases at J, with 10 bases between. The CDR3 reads CSVVTPSTEAFF. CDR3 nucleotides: TGCAGCGTTGTCACTCCGTCCACTGAAGCTTTCTTT.

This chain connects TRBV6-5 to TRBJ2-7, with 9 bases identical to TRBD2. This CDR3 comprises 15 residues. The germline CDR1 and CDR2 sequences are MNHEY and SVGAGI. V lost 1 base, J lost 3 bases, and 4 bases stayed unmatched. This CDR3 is CASSYWRGGLYEQYF. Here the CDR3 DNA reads TGTGCCAGCAGTTACTGGCGGGGGGGCCTCTACGAGCAGTACTTC.

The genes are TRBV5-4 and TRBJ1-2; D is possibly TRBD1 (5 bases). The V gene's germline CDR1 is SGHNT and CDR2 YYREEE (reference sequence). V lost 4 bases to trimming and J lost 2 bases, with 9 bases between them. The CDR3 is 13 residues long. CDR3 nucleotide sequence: TGTGCCAGCAGCACCAGGGAAAACTATGGCTACACCTTC. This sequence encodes CASSTRENYGYTF. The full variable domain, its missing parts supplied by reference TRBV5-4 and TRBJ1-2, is ETGVTQSPTHLIKTRGQQVTLRCSSQSGHNTVSWYQQALGQGPQFIFQYYREEENGRGNFPPRFSGLQFPNYSSELNVNALELDDSALYLCASSTRENYGYTFGSGTRLTVV.

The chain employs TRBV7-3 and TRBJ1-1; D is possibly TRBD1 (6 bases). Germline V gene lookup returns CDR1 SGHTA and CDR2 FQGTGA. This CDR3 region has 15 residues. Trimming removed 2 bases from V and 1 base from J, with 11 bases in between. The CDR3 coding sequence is TGTGCCAGCAGCTTACCAGGGGCTGGGAACACTGAAGCTTTCTTT. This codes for CASSLPGAGNTEAFF.

The CDR3 is CASSFGLADYEQYF. CDR3 in DNA: TGTGCCAGCAGCTTCGGACTAGCGGACTACGAGCAGTACTTC. The chain combines TRBV13 with TRBJ2-7, with 10 bases aligning to TRBD2. The CDR3 extends over 14 amino acids. Germline trimming cut 3 bases from V and 3 bases from J; bases unmatched to any gene: 2. Germline-derived CDR1 and CDR2 are PRHDT and FYEKMQ (reference sequence).

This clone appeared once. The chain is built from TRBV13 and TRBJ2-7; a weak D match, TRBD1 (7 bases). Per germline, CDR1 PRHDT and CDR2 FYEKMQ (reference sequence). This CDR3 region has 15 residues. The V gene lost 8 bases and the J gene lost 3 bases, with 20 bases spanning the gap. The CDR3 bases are TGTGCCAGCTCCCCGGGGGTCAGGGGGAACTACGAGCAGTACTTC. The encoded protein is CASSPGVRGNYEQYF.

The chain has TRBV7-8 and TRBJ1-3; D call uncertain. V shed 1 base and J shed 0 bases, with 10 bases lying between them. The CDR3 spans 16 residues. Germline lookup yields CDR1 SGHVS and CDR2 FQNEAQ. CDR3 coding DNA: TGTGCCAGCAGCTTAGTACTAGGGAGCTCTGGAAACACCATATATTTT. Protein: CASSLVLGSSGNTIYF.

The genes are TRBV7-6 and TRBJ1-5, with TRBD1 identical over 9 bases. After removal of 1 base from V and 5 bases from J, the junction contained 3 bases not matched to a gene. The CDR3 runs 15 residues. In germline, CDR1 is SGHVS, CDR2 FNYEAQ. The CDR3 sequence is CASSLGTGAHQPQHF. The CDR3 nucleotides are TGTGCCAGCAGCTTAGGGACAGGGGCCCATCAGCCCCAGCATTTT.

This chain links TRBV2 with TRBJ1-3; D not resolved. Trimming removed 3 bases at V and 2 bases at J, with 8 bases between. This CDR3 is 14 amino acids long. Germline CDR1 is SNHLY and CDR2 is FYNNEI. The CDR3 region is CASSDGSTGNTIYF. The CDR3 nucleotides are TGTGCCAGCAGTGACGGGAGTACTGGAAACACCATATATTTT. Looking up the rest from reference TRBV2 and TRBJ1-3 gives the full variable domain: EPEVTQTPSHQVTQMGQEVILRCVPISNHLYFYWYRQILGQKVEFLVSFYNNEISEKSEIFDDQFSVERPDGSNFTLKIRSTKLEDSAMYFCASSDGSTGNTIYFGEGSWLTVV.

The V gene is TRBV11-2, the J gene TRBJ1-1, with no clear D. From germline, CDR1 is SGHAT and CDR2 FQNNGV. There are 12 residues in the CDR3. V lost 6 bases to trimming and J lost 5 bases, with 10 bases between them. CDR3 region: CASRSSETEAFF. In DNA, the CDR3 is TGTGCCAGCAGATCCTCGGAGACTGAAGCTTTCTTT. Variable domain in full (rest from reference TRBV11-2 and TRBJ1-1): EAGVAQSPRYKIIEKRQSVAFWCNPISGHATLYWYQQILGQGPKLLIQFQNNGVVDDSQLPKDRFSAERLKGVDSTLKIQPAKLEDSAVYLCASRSSETEAFFGQGTRLTVV.

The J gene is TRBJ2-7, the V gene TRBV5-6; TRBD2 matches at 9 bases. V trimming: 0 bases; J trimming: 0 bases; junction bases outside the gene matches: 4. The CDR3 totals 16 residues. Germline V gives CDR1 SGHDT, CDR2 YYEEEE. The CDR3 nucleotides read TGTGCCAGCAGCTTGGCGGGACTAGCAGCCTCCTACGAGCAGTACTTC. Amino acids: CASSLAGLAASYEQYF.